The 17 T cell receptor beta chains below all came from one sample that was sequenced in a study of T cell changes during pregnancy in multiple sclerosis. The table came from immunoSEQ multiplex PCR; TCRdb's copy has only in-frame clones and leaves some out. The profile shows over 45,000 clones, roughly 92% of them singletons. The sample here was peripheral blood, taken in the third trimester of pregnancy. The receptors shown here come from a female donor with multiple sclerosis, enrolled in a pregnancy study.

The gene calls are TRBV7-2 and TRBJ2-7, with 8 positions matching TRBD2. V shed 4 bases and J 2 bases; nucleotides not matched to a gene: 4. Germline CDR1 and CDR2: SGHTA and FQGNSA. The CDR3 is 14 residues long. CDR3 sequence reads: CASSSGGVPYEQYF. The CDR3 DNA reads TGTGCCAGCAGCTCCGGGGGGGTCCCCTACGAGCAGTACTTC.

The gene calls are TRBV18 and TRBJ1-2, with D unresolved. There are 14 residues in the CDR3. Germline V gene lookup returns CDR1 KGHSH and CDR2 LQKENI. V was shortened by 3 bases and J by 3 bases, with 11 bases between the two germline ends. The CDR3 DNA is TGTGCCAGCTCACCGCGTAGGCAGGACTATGGCTACACCTTC. Translation: CASSPRRQDYGYTF.

Details on this clone: At one end the junction does not follow the germline gene, possibly because of a read error. The chain is built from TRBV7-9 and TRBJ2-1, with 10 positions matching TRBD2. The CDR3 is made up of 17 amino acids. Germline assignment: CDR1 SEHNR and CDR2 FQNEAQ (reference sequence). The CDR3 DNA follows: TGTGCCAGCAGCCCCATAGCCCGGACTAGCGGATACAATGAGCGGTTCTTC. Translating gives CASSPIARTSGYNERFF.

V gene TRBV4-3 combines with J gene TRBJ1-4; TRBD1 agrees at 8 bases. This CDR3 is built from 16 residues. Germline V gives CDR1 LGHNA, CDR2 YSLEER. The trim removed 0 bases at V and 6 bases at J, leaving 6 bases unmatched. CDR3: CASSQDETGDHEKLFF. In nucleotides, the CDR3 is TGCGCCAGCAGCCAAGATGAGACAGGGGATCATGAAAAACTGTTTTTT.

This sequence joins TRBV18 and TRBJ1-4; D might be TRBD1 (5 bases). V dropped 6 bases and J dropped 7 bases, with 15 bases sitting between them. The germline V gene has CDR1 KGHSH and CDR2 LQKENI. The CDR3 is 14 amino acids. The CDR3 DNA follows: TGTGCCAGCTCCGGCGCGGGGGTCGGTGAAAAACTGTTTTTT. It yields the protein CASSGAGVGEKLFF. Based on the CDR3 plus reference TRBV18 and TRBJ1-4, the full variable domain is NAGVMQNPRHLVRRRGQEARLRCSPMKGHSHVYWYRQLPEEGLKFMVYLQKENIIDESGMPKERFSAEFPKEGPSILRIQQVVRGDSAAYFCASSGAGVGEKLFFGSGTQLSVL.

This sequence joins TRBV28 and TRBJ2-3, with D perhaps TRBD2 (5 bases). Trimming stripped 5 bases from V and 0 bases from J, with 12 bases between. Germline-derived CDR1 and CDR2 are MDHEN and SYDVKM. The CDR3 runs 15 residues. The CDR3: CASSPPGGSTDTQYF. In DNA form, the CDR3 reads TGTGCCAGCAGTCCCCCCGGCGGGAGCACAGATACGCAGTATTTT.

The chain carries TRBV6-6 and TRBJ2-3; 7 nucleotides match TRBD2. The CDR3 totals 15 residues. The J segment lost 4 bases and the V segment lost 8 bases, leaving 12 bases of the junction unmatched. CDR1 and CDR2 from the germline V gene are MNHNY and SVGAGI (reference sequence). This CDR3 reads CASRGAGPLADTQYF. CDR3 bases: TGTGCCAGCCGGGGAGCGGGACCCCTCGCAGATACGCAGTATTTT.

The chain couples TRBV5-1 to TRBJ1-5, with a possible D match to TRBD1 (6 bases). Germline V gives CDR1 SGHRS, CDR2 YFSETQ. V was clipped by 4 bases and J by 3 bases, with 11 bases between them. The CDR3 covers 14 residues. DNA of the CDR3: TGCGCCAGCAGCGCGGGGGGCCCCAATCAGCCCCAGCATTTT. It encodes CASSAGGPNQPQHF.

The J gene is TRBJ2-3, the V gene TRBV19; TRBD1 matches at 11 bases. This CDR3 has 14 amino acids. Germline values: CDR1 LNHDA, CDR2 SQIVND (reference sequence). With V trimmed by 7 bases and J by 4 bases, 4 bases remained unmatched. The DNA for the CDR3 is TGTGCCAGTACCGGACAGGGGGCGGCAGATACGCAGTATTTT. Protein: CASTGQGAADTQYF. The full variable domain, rest sourced from reference TRBV19 and TRBJ2-3, is DGGITQSPKYLFRKEGQNVTLSCEQNLNHDAMYWYRQDPGQGLRLIYYSQIVNDFQKGDIAEGYSVSREKKESFPLTVTSAQKNPTAFYLCASTGQGAADTQYFGPGTRLTVL.

The chain is built from TRBV13 and TRBJ1-5, with D possibly being TRBD1 (5 bases). The CDR3 has 15 amino acids. Per germline, CDR1 PRHDT and CDR2 FYEKMQ (reference sequence). Trimming pared 5 bases from V and 0 bases from J, leaving 11 bases between. In DNA form, the CDR3 reads TGTGCCAGCAGCCGTAGGACAACTAGCAATCAGCCCCAGCATTTT. As protein: CASSRRTTSNQPQHF.

The chain employs TRBV7-9 and TRBJ2-1, with 11 bases aligning to TRBD2. The CDR3 extends over 15 amino acids. The V and J ends lost 5 bases and 8 bases, in that order; junction bases with no gene match: 8. Germline V gene data show CDR1 as SEHNR and CDR2 as FQNEAQ (reference sequence). The CDR3 region has the DNA TGTGCCAGCAGCGCACTAGCGGGGGTATTGGATGAGCAGTTCTTC. Amino acid sequence: CASSALAGVLDEQFF.

The rearrangement uses TRBV9 and TRBJ2-1; 8 bases match TRBD1. The germline V gene has CDR1 SGDLS and CDR2 YYNGEE. The CDR3 covers 14 residues. The trim removed 3 bases at V and 7 bases at J, leaving 6 bases unmatched. The CDR3 DNA is TGTGCCAGCAGCGGGCTGACAGGGGTTAATGAGCAGTTCTTC. Encoded protein: CASSGLTGVNEQFF. The whole variable domain, remainder taken from reference TRBV9 and TRBJ2-1, is DSGVTQTPKHLITATGQRVTLRCSPRSGDLSVYWYQQSLDQGLQFLIQYYNGEERAKGNILERFSAQQFPDLHSELNLSSLELGDSALYFCASSGLTGVNEQFFGPGTRLTVL.

J is TRBJ2-5 and V is TRBV7-2; 13 bases are shared with TRBD2. CDR3 size: 17 residues. V was pared by 4 bases and J by 6 bases, with 11 bases of the junction left unmatched. Germline CDR1 reads SGHTA; CDR2 reads FQGNSA. The CDR3 region is CASSYTLAGGPGKTQYF. The CDR3 region has the DNA TGTGCCAGCAGCTATACACTAGCGGGAGGGCCGGGGAAGACCCAGTACTTC.

The CDR3 DNA reads TGTGCCAGCGGGGACTTAGGAGGGGGCCATGAGACCCAGTACTTC. Encoded protein: CASGDLGGGHETQYF. The rearrangement joins TRBV27 to TRBJ2-5; D perhaps matches TRBD1 (7 bases). CDR1 MNHEY and CDR2 SMNVEV come from the germline V gene (reference sequence). The ends were cut back, 8 bases at V and 5 bases at J, with 21 bases in the middle. This CDR3 comprises 15 residues.

The chain uses TRBV4-3 and TRBJ2-2; D is perhaps TRBD2 (6 bases). The V end lost 0 bases, the J end lost 5 bases, and 13 bases lay between the germline ends. This CDR3 region has 16 residues. Per germline, CDR1 LGHNA and CDR2 YSLEER. DNA for the CDR3: TGCGCCAGCAGCCAAGATCGGAGGGGAAGGACCGGGGAGCTGTTTTTT. Translating gives CASSQDRRGRTGELFF.

V and J are TRBV6-4 and TRBJ2-2, with 7 positions matching TRBD2. CDR3 size: 14 residues. Per germline, CDR1 MRHNA and CDR2 SNTAGT. The J segment lost 0 bases and the V segment lost 5 bases, leaving 0 bases of the junction unmatched. For the CDR3, the DNA is TGTGCCAGCAGTCTAGCGGCGAACACCGGGGAGCTGTTTTTT. The encoded protein is CASSLAANTGELFF.

This clone was observed once. J is TRBJ1-5 and V is TRBV7-8; 8 bases map to TRBD1. Germline lookup yields CDR1 SGHVS and CDR2 FQNEAQ. This CDR3 spans 16 amino acids. V lost 5 bases and J lost 6; bases outside the gene matches: 12. The CDR3 sequence is CASSVNPGTGFQPQHF. Here the CDR3 DNA reads TGTGCCAGCAGCGTCAACCCCGGGACAGGTTTTCAGCCCCAGCATTTT.